Below, 20 T cell receptor beta chains from the same sample are listed, as sequenced in a study of somatic mutations in cytotoxic T cells in rheumatoid arthritis. Sequencing was performed with immunoSEQ multiplex PCR; in TCRdb, only in-frame clones are kept and a portion is missing. The sample gives 10,000 to 12,000 clones, approximately 90% of which show up once; roughly 1.1% is in the top ten. The sample was CD4+ T cells sorted from blood. The source is a woman younger than 30 with rheumatoid arthritis.

The V call is TRBV7-8, the J call TRBJ1-6, with D possibly being TRBD1 (6 bases). Germline V gene sequence: CDR1 SGHVS, CDR2 FQNEAQ. The germline V and J ends were trimmed by 0 bases and 10 bases, with 22 bases remaining between them. The CDR3 runs to 18 residues. The CDR3 reads CASSLAGDAYRADSPLHF. The CDR3 nucleotides read TGTGCCAGCAGCTTAGCTGGAGACGCTTACAGGGCTGACTCACCCCTCCACTTT.

V usage is TRBV19 and J usage is TRBJ2-5, with 9 bases that match TRBD1. The V and J ends lost 6 bases and 5 bases, in that order; junction bases with no gene match: 4. Germline loops: CDR1 LNHDA, CDR2 SQIVND (reference sequence). This CDR3 has 13 residues. The CDR3 sequence is CASSPDRGETQYF. CDR3 in DNA: TGTGCCAGTAGCCCCGACAGGGGGGAGACCCAGTACTTC.

The V and J genes are TRBV11-2 and TRBJ1-4; D not certain. The CDR3 has 14 amino acids. Trimming cost V 2 bases and J 0 bases, with 4 bases left between them. CDR1 and CDR2 (germline): SGHAT, FQNNGV. The CDR3 spells CASSLTATNEKLFF. CDR3 in DNA: TGTGCCAGCAGCTTAACAGCAACTAATGAAAAACTGTTTTTT.

This chain links TRBV4-1 with TRBJ2-3; D is perhaps TRBD1 (5 bases). Germline CDR1 is MGHRA and CDR2 is YSYEKL. This CDR3 is 20 amino acids long. V gave up 0 bases and J gave up 5 bases, with 27 bases separating them. The CDR3 DNA sequence: TGCGCCAGCAGCCAAGATTTACAGGTCCGAACCGCGAGGCGTGAAGATACGCAGTATTTT. Protein: CASSQDLQVRTARREDTQYF.

The chain is built from TRBV6-1 and TRBJ1-2; tentatively, D is TRBD1 (6 bases). Trimming stripped 0 bases from V and 2 bases from J, with 13 bases between. Germline loops: CDR1 MNHNS, CDR2 SASEGT. This CDR3 comprises 16 residues. The CDR3 nucleotides read TGTGCCAGCAGTGAAGCGCACGGGGGGCGAAACTATGGCTACACCTTC. It specifies CASSEAHGGRNYGYTF.

This chain uses TRBV2 with TRBJ1-5, with unresolved D. V lost 6 bases and J 6 bases, leaving 15 bases between the germline ends. The CDR3 runs 14 residues. Germline V gene data show CDR1 as SNHLY and CDR2 as FYNNEI. The CDR3 region has the DNA TGTGCCAGCAGGACCCGGGAGGAGGGTCAGCCCCAGCATTTT. Translation gives CASRTREEGQPQHF.

The chain couples TRBV30 to TRBJ2-5, with 7 bases fitting TRBD1. This CDR3 comprises 15 residues. The V gene end was trimmed by 1 base and the J gene end by 7 bases; junction bases not matched to a gene: 12. Per the germline V gene, CDR1 is GTSNPN and CDR2 is SVGIG (reference sequence). DNA for the CDR3: TGTGCCTGGAGTGACTCGACAGGGCCTCCCGGGACCCAGTACTTC. Its translation: CAWSDSTGPPGTQYF.

The gene calls are TRBV2 and TRBJ2-7; 7 bases fit TRBD2. Losses at the gene ends were 1 base for V and 5 bases for J; bases not matched to a gene: 8. Germline loops: CDR1 SNHLY, CDR2 FYNNEI. The CDR3 length is 15 residues. In nucleotides, the CDR3 is TGTGCCAGCAGTGAAGGGGGGGGTCCTGGCGACGAGCAGTACTTC. Protein sequence: CASSEGGGPGDEQYF. The full variable domain, with the rest looked up from reference TRBV2 and TRBJ2-7, is EPEVTQTPSHQVTQMGQEVILRCVPISNHLYFYWYRQILGQKVEFLVSFYNNEISEKSEIFDDQFSVERPDGSNFTLKIRSTKLEDSAMYFCASSEGGGPGDEQYFGPGTRLTVT.

The chain has TRBV6-1 and TRBJ2-2; 7 bases line up with TRBD2. The J segment lost 4 bases and the V segment lost 3 bases, leaving 2 bases of the junction unmatched. The CDR3 runs 14 residues. CDR1 MNHNS and CDR2 SASEGT come from the germline V gene. In DNA, the CDR3 is TGTGCCAGCAGTGACGGGGGGTCCACCGGGGAGCTGTTTTTT. Translation: CASSDGGSTGELFF.

The chain carries TRBV19 and TRBJ2-7; 10 bases are shared with TRBD2. This CDR3 spans 12 amino acids. Trimming removed 8 bases from V and 3 bases from J; junction bases left unmatched: 1. Germline loops: CDR1 LNHDA, CDR2 SQIVND (reference sequence). CDR3 sequence reads: CASGTSDYEQYF. The CDR3 DNA reads TGTGCCAGTGGGACTAGCGACTACGAGCAGTACTTC.

J is TRBJ2-1 and V is TRBV10-3; TRBD2 matches at 10 bases. This CDR3 is built from 15 residues. The V gene end was trimmed by 6 bases and the J gene end by 4 bases; junction bases not matched to a gene: 6. Germline CDR1 is ENHRY and CDR2 is SYGVKD. The CDR3 sequence: CAIRKSGRDYNEQFF. The CDR3 DNA reads TGTGCCATCAGGAAAAGCGGGAGGGATTACAATGAGCAGTTCTTC.

This clone was recorded only once. The chain carries TRBV6-5 and TRBJ1-2; 8 nucleotides agree with TRBD1. Germline assignment: CDR1 MNHEY and CDR2 SVGAGI. The ends lost 5 bases at V and 6 bases at J; junction bases unmatched: 2. The CDR3 contains 12 residues. The CDR3 protein is CASSRTGNGYTF. The CDR3 DNA reads TGTGCCAGCAGTCGGACAGGGAATGGCTACACCTTC.

V gene TRBV30 combines with J gene TRBJ1-5; D remains ambiguous. There are 14 residues in the CDR3. Germline V CDR1 and CDR2: GTSNPN, SVGIG (reference sequence). V dropped 0 bases and J dropped 3 bases, with 9 bases sitting between them. The DNA of the CDR3 is TGTGCCTGGAGTGTAGGAGGGAACAATCAGCCCCAGCATTTT. It encodes CAWSVGGNNQPQHF.

V is TRBV27 and J is TRBJ2-7, with 10 bases identical to TRBD2. Per the germline V gene, CDR1 is MNHEY and CDR2 is SMNVEV (reference sequence). V shed 0 bases, J shed 6 bases, and the junction held 5 bases outside the gene matches. The CDR3 spans 15 residues. This chain's CDR3 is CASSLSRLAGVEQYF. The DNA for the CDR3 is TGTGCCAGCAGTTTATCGCGGCTAGCGGGAGTCGAGCAGTACTTC.

The chain employs TRBV28 and TRBJ1-1; 10 bases are a match to TRBD1. Trimming took 6 bases from V and 4 from J; bases not matched to a gene: 8. This CDR3 comprises 15 residues. Looked up from germline, CDR1 is MDHEN and CDR2 is SYDVKM. This chain's CDR3 is CASSPEGTGATEAFF. CDR3 bases: TGTGCCAGCAGCCCCGAAGGGACAGGGGCCACTGAAGCTTTCTTT. Full variable domain (remainder filled in from reference TRBV28 and TRBJ1-1): DVKVTQSSRYLVKRTGEKVFLECVQDMDHENMFWYRQDPGLGLRLIYFSYDVKMKEKGDIPEGYSVSREKKERFSLILESASTNQTSMYLCASSPEGTGATEAFFGQGTRLTVV.

The rearrangement uses TRBV27 and TRBJ2-1, with 10 nucleotides matching TRBD1. Germline CDR1 reads MNHEY; CDR2 reads SMNVEV (reference sequence). The CDR3 has 17 amino acids. The trim removed 4 bases at V and 6 bases at J, leaving 12 bases unmatched. CDR3 residues: CASSSISWDRGANEQFF. CDR3 sequence (DNA): TGTGCCAGCAGTTCGATTTCCTGGGACAGGGGTGCCAATGAGCAGTTCTTC.

The chain uses TRBV6-4 and TRBJ2-1, with D unclear. The germline gives CDR1 MRHNA, CDR2 SNTAGT. CDR3 length: 15 amino acids. V shed 8 bases and J shed 0 bases, with 14 bases lying between them. This CDR3 is CASRQDPGSYNEQFF. DNA for the CDR3: TGTGCCAGCCGCCAAGACCCAGGCTCCTACAATGAGCAGTTCTTC.

The V gene is TRBV7-2, the J gene TRBJ1-5; maybe TRBD1 (5 bases). The CDR3 extends over 13 amino acids. V shed 1 base and J shed 6 bases, with 7 bases lying between them. Germline assignment: CDR1 SGHTA and CDR2 FQGNSA. Here the CDR3 DNA reads TGTGCCAGCAGCTTAGGGGGCAGTCAGCCCCAGCATTTT. Protein product: CASSLGGSQPQHF.

The V and J genes are TRBV4-1 and TRBJ1-2; D might be TRBD1 (6 bases). Germline V gene data show CDR1 as MGHRA and CDR2 as YSYEKL. This CDR3 has 15 amino acids. V lost 1 base and J 0 bases, leaving 9 bases between the germline ends. CDR3 region: CASSQVAGANYGYTF. The CDR3, as DNA: TGCGCCAGCAGCCAAGTTGCAGGGGCTAACTATGGCTACACCTTC.

The chain uses TRBV28 and TRBJ2-5; D not resolved. The CDR3 extends over 13 amino acids. V gave up 6 bases and J gave up 11 bases, with 19 bases separating them. The germline V gene encodes CDR1 MDHEN and CDR2 SYDVKM. CDR3 nucleotide sequence: TGTGCCAGCAGACCCTCCCAAATAGCAGAGCAGTACTTC. Its protein product is CASRPSQIAEQYF.